This record concerns one T cell receptor (beta chain) sequence. This record comes from a study of control samples from healthy donors and cancer patients. V lost 0 bases and J 1 base, leaving 9 bases between the germline ends. This CDR3 comprises 15 residues. Per germline, CDR1 MNHEY and CDR2 SVGAGI. This table comes from immunoSEQ multiplex PCR, and its TCRdb copy is limited to in-frame clones, with some not included. This sample has 100,000 to 150,000 clones; about nine tenths occur once, and the top ten carry around 6%. The chain combines TRBV6-5 with TRBJ1-1; possibly TRBD1 for D (5 bases). Sequencing was carried out using blood. The receptor comes from a man younger than 35 in good health. The CDR3 DNA reads as TGTGCCAGCAGTTACTCGGGGGAGGGGAACACTGAAGCTTTCTTT. Its protein product is CASSYSGEGNTEAFF.